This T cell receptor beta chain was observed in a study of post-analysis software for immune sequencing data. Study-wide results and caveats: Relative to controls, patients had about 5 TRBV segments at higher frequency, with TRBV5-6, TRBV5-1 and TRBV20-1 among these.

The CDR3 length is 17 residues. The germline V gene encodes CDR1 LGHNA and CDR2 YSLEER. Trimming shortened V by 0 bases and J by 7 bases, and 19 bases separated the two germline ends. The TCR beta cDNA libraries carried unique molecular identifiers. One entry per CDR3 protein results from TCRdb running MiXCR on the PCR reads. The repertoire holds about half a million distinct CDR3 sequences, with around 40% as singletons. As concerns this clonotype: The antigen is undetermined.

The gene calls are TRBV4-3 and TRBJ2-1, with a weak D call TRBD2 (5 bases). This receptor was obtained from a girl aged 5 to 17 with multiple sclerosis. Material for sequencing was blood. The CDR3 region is CASSQDGETISRNEQFF. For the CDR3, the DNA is TGCGCCAGCAGCCAAGATGGAGAGACTATATCGAGGAATGAGCAGTTCTTC.